A single sample is the source of the 9 T cell receptor beta chains below, sequenced in a study of identical twins. Using its own MiXCR run on the 5' RACE reads, TCRdb lists one record per CDR3 protein. The sample lists 230,000 or so distinct CDR3 sequences; around 8.3% were seen once. This same sample was also part of a study on yellow fever vaccine responses in identical twins.

The source material was CD8+ T cells sorted from blood. The receptors derive from a woman younger than 35 in good health.

The chain is built from TRBV4-2 and TRBJ1-1, with D possibly being TRBD1 (5 bases). Trimming took off 4 bases at V and 1 base at J, with 10 bases between the two ends. Looked up from germline, CDR1 is LGHNA and CDR2 is YNFKEQ. The CDR3 extends over 14 amino acids. The DNA of the CDR3 is TGTGCCAGCAGCCGTGGAAGGGGGAACACTGAAGCTTTCTTT. As protein: CASSRGRGNTEAFF.

The chain links TRBV5-1 to TRBJ2-1; 10 nucleotides agree with TRBD2. Per germline, CDR1 SGHRS and CDR2 YFSETQ. V gave up 0 bases and J gave up 4 bases; unmatched junction bases: 4. The CDR3 has 16 amino acids. The CDR3 sequence: CASSLGLAGEYNEQFF. The CDR3 DNA follows: TGCGCCAGCAGCTTGGGCCTAGCGGGAGAGTACAATGAGCAGTTCTTC.

This clonotype appeared a few times. V usage is TRBV7-2 and J usage is TRBJ2-7, with 7 bases aligning to TRBD2. The germline gives CDR1 SGHTA, CDR2 FQGNSA. With V trimmed by 0 bases and J by 1 base, 3 bases remained unmatched. The CDR3 sequence is 15 residues long. The CDR3 region is CASSLAPSGSYEQYF. Here the CDR3 DNA reads TGTGCCAGCAGCTTAGCGCCTAGCGGATCCTACGAGCAGTACTTC.

In this sample, this clonotype turned up many times. V gene TRBV20-1 combines with J gene TRBJ2-7; 8 bases align to TRBD2. The ends lost 3 bases at V and 3 bases at J; junction bases unmatched: 7. The CDR3 is made up of 14 amino acids. Germline CDR1 is DFQATT and CDR2 is SNEGSKA (reference sequence). In DNA form, the CDR3 reads TGCAGTGCTAGGGCACTAGCGGTGATCTACGAGCAGTACTTC. Encoded protein: CSARALAVIYEQYF.

The chain has TRBV20-1 and TRBJ2-3, with 9 bases matching TRBD2. J was trimmed by 0 bases and V by 5 bases; bases with no gene match: 9. The CDR3 loop spans 16 amino acids. Germline CDR1 DFQATT, CDR2 SNEGSKA (reference sequence). This chain's CDR3 is CSAWKRGARSTDTQYF. The DNA of the CDR3 is TGCAGTGCTTGGAAGCGGGGGGCCCGTAGCACAGATACGCAGTATTTT.

The sample holds many counts of this clonotype. V is TRBV29-1 and J is TRBJ2-7; perhaps TRBD2 as D (5 bases). The V gene lost 4 bases and the J gene lost 2 bases, with 12 bases spanning the gap. The CDR3 sequence is 13 residues long. Germline V gives CDR1 SQVTM, CDR2 ANQGSEA. The CDR3 nucleotides read TGCAGCGTTGTTACCGCGGAGGCCTACGAGCAGTACTTC. Translation: CSVVTAEAYEQYF.

Turning to this clonotype: Given a much more abundant clone one base away, this may be a read error. The chain joins TRBV3-1 to TRBJ2-1, with 8 positions matching TRBD1. The CDR3 length is 18 residues. Germline V lookup: CDR1 LGHDT, CDR2 YNNKEL (reference sequence). In DNA form, the CDR3 reads TGTGCCACCAGCCAAGAAGGAGCCAGGGGGCCTTCCTACAATGAGCAGTTCTTC. Encoded protein: CATSQEGARGPSYNEQFF.

This clonotype was detected ten times or more. The rearrangement joins TRBV4-1 to TRBJ2-7; TRBD1 might be the D (6 bases). Germline-derived CDR1 and CDR2 are MGHRA and YSYEKL. The CDR3 extends over 16 amino acids. The ends were cut back, 1 base at V and 0 bases at J, with 13 bases in the middle. The CDR3 DNA is TGCGCCAGCAGCCAAGTATCAGGGGCCAACTCCTACGAGCAGTACTTC. Residues: CASSQVSGANSYEQYF.

This clonotype was recorded a few times. The chain uses TRBV9 and TRBJ2-1; 12 bases line up with TRBD2. This CDR3 has 16 residues. Germline V gene lookup returns CDR1 SGDLS and CDR2 YYNGEE. The ends lost 2 bases at V and 5 bases at J; junction bases unmatched: 5. DNA for the CDR3: TGTGCCAGCAGCGTCGGACTAGCGGGACTAAACAATGAGCAGTTCTTC. Translated, it gives CASSVGLAGLNNEQFF.